This record covers a single T cell receptor (beta chain). The V gene end was trimmed by 2 bases and the J gene end by 8 bases; junction bases not matched to a gene: 6. Germline CDR1 MNHEY, CDR2 SVGEGT. The CDR3 has 16 residues. This sample was taken from a study of blood T cell repertoires in COVID-19. Study at large: Some COVID-19 samples were acute and others convalescent; all came from the United States, Italy and Spain.

Sequenced by immunoSEQ multiplex PCR; TCRdb stores in-frame clones only, minus some. The sample lists 73,000 or so clones; about 83% were seen once. The source material was peripheral blood. The rearrangement links TRBV6-2 or TRBV6-3 to TRBJ2-3, with 14 bases aligning to TRBD2. This clonotype was sampled from a man over 45 with active COVID-19. CDR3 amino acids: CASSYPTSGRGSTQYF. CDR3 bases: TGTGCCAGCAGTTACCCGACTAGCGGGAGGGGTAGTACGCAGTATTTT.